The 16 T cell receptor beta chains given below trace back to one sample, sequenced in a study of blood T cell repertoires in COVID-19 (dated by TCRdb to 2020 to 2022). Library generation was performed with the immunoSEQ multiplex PCR assay. What TCRdb holds here is the immuneACCESS table cut down to in-frame rearrangements. Part of the clones is not present; checked against another copy, under half of the missing clones reflect an unresolved V gene, and the others are unexplained. In all, the sample holds 200,000 to 300,000 clones, and around 90% of those were seen once. Jointly, the top ten make up 3.7% of the sample. Source material: peripheral blood. The receptors stem from a woman in her thirties or forties with acute or convalescent COVID-19.

The sample holds a few counts of this clone. V is TRBV7-2 and J is TRBJ1-6; D might be TRBD1 (6 bases). The CDR3 spans 16 residues. The germline V gene encodes CDR1 SGHTA and CDR2 FQGNSA. Trimming took off 5 bases at V and 0 bases at J, with 11 bases between the two ends. The CDR3 region is CASSPGHSSYNSPLHF. The CDR3 coding sequence is TGTGCCAGCAGCCCGGGACACAGCTCCTATAATTCACCCCTCCACTTT. Complete variable domain (other parts from reference TRBV7-2 and TRBJ1-6): GAGVSQSPSNKVTEKGKDVELRCDPISGHTALYWYRQSLGQGLEFLIYFQGNSAPDKSGLPSDRFSAERTGGSVSTLTIQRTQQEDSAVYLCASSPGHSSYNSPLHFGNGTRLTVT.

The chain has TRBV5-5 and TRBJ1-5; 9 bases line up with TRBD1. V was pared by 4 bases and J by 0 bases, with 5 bases of the junction left unmatched. The CDR3 covers 16 residues. Germline CDR1 is SGHKS and CDR2 is YYEKEE (reference sequence). Here the CDR3 reads CASSPGTGYSNQPQHF. The CDR3 DNA reads TGTGCCAGCAGCCCTGGGACAGGGTATAGCAATCAGCCCCAGCATTTT.

V usage is TRBV30 and J usage is TRBJ2-2; TRBD2 matches at 7 bases. CDR1 is GTSNPN, CDR2 SVGIG, per germline (reference sequence). This CDR3 spans 15 amino acids. V gave up 2 bases and J gave up 7 bases; unmatched junction bases: 10. This CDR3 is CAWSRLAATIGELFF. CDR3 sequence (DNA): TGTGCCTGGAGTAGGCTAGCGGCTACGATCGGGGAGCTGTTTTTT.

This chain joins TRBV10-2 and TRBJ1-3; 8 positions match TRBD1. In germline, CDR1 is WSHSY, CDR2 SAAADI. J was trimmed by 0 bases and V by 4 bases; bases with no gene match: 5. The length of the CDR3 is 16 residues. The CDR3, as DNA: TGCGCCAGCAGTGCAACAGGGGGTTACTCTGGAAACACCATATATTTT. Translated, it gives CASSATGGYSGNTIYF.

The chain has TRBV11-2 and TRBJ1-2; a possible D gene is TRBD1 (6 bases). With 5 bases removed from V and 8 bases from J, the gap between germline ends came to 15 bases. There are 13 residues in the CDR3. Per the germline V gene, CDR1 is SGHAT and CDR2 is FQNNGV. CDR3 sequence reads: CASSQQGLSGYTF. CDR3 coding DNA: TGTGCCAGCAGCCAACAGGGTTTATCGGGCTACACCTTC.

The chain uses TRBV7-7 and TRBJ1-4; 12 bases match TRBD1. Germline assignment: CDR1 SSHAT and CDR2 FNYEAQ (reference sequence). The CDR3 length is 16 residues. V lost 5 bases to trimming and J lost 5 bases; unmatched junction nucleotides: 6. CDR3 sequence reads: CASSLGTGGSNEKLFF. The DNA for the CDR3 is TGTGCCAGCAGCCTCGGGACAGGGGGCTCAAATGAAAAACTGTTTTTT.

This clone was counted between two and nine times. The rearrangement uses TRBV5-1 and TRBJ1-2, with 7 nucleotides matching TRBD1. The V gene's germline CDR1 is SGHRS and CDR2 YFSETQ. This CDR3 region has 17 residues. Trimming removed 0 bases from V and 8 bases from J; junction bases left unmatched: 16. The DNA of the CDR3 is TGCGCCAGCAGCTTGGTCTCACAGGGGTCGTCGTGGGAGGGCTACACCTTC. Residues: CASSLVSQGSSWEGYTF.

The V call is TRBV6-6, the J call TRBJ1-5; 10 nucleotides align to TRBD1. The CDR3 is 17 amino acids. V lost 5 bases and J lost 1; bases outside the gene matches: 8. Germline V gene lookup returns CDR1 MNHNY and CDR2 SVGAGI (reference sequence). DNA for the CDR3: TGTGCCAGCAGTCTTCGACAGGGGGCTGACAGCAATCAGCCCCAGCATTTT. Amino acid sequence: CASSLRQGADSNQPQHF.

A word on this clone: The same CDR3 can be traced to other DNA sequences in this sample. This chain connects TRBV20-1 to TRBJ1-1, with D tentatively TRBD1 (5 bases). V gave up 1 base and J gave up 6 bases, with 6 bases separating them. The CDR3 has 11 amino acids. The germline V gene has CDR1 DFQATT and CDR2 SNEGSKA (reference sequence). CDR3 residues: CSARAGAEAFF. The CDR3 DNA reads TGCAGTGCTAGAGCGGGGGCTGAAGCTTTCTTT.

The chain links TRBV5-1 to TRBJ2-2; D call uncertain. The V gene's germline CDR1 is SGHRS and CDR2 YFSETQ. CDR3 length: 16 residues. Trimming removed 3 bases from V and 7 bases from J, with 19 bases in between. In DNA, the CDR3 is TGCGCCAGCAGCTACGAGGTTGCCACTAAACTCGGGGAGCTGTTTTTT. Protein sequence: CASSYEVATKLGELFF.

For the CDR3, the DNA is TGTGCCAGCAGTCTGGACAGAGGTTACAATGAGCAGTTCTTC. It encodes CASSLDRGYNEQFF. The chain links TRBV28 to TRBJ2-1; D is perhaps TRBD1 (6 bases). Germline CDR1 MDHEN, CDR2 SYDVKM. The length of the CDR3 is 14 residues. The V and J ends lost 5 bases and 4 bases respectively, with 12 bases between them.

This chain uses TRBV29-1 with TRBJ2-2, with 9 bases fitting TRBD1. In germline, CDR1 is SQVTM, CDR2 ANQGSEA. CDR3 length: 15 amino acids. V shed 7 bases, J shed 4 bases, and the junction held 10 bases outside the gene matches. The CDR3 spells CSADGDRDSTGELFF. The CDR3 region has the DNA TGCAGCGCTGATGGGGACAGGGACAGCACCGGGGAGCTGTTTTTT.

The V and J genes are TRBV3-1 (or the pseudogene TRBV3-2) and TRBJ1-2; 8 nucleotides align to TRBD1. Germline CDR1 reads LGHDT; CDR2 reads YNNKEL (reference sequence). V was clipped by 3 bases and J by 8 bases; unmatched bases: 5. The CDR3 runs to 13 residues. CDR3 region: CASSQVDRGGYTF. For the CDR3, the DNA is TGTGCCAGCAGCCAGGTAGACAGGGGAGGCTACACCTTC.

The J gene is TRBJ1-6, the V gene TRBV7-3, with D tentatively TRBD1 (6 bases). Trimming stripped 2 bases from V and 10 bases from J, with 15 bases between. The CDR3 runs to 15 residues. CDR1 SGHTA and CDR2 FQGTGA come from the germline V gene. The CDR3 DNA follows: TGTGCCAGCAGCTTATTATCAGGGGCCGGGTCACCCCTCCACTTT. Its protein product is CASSLLSGAGSPLHF.

V is TRBV5-5 and J is TRBJ1-2; 10 nucleotides align to TRBD1. This CDR3 region has 13 residues. With V trimmed by 4 bases and J by 3 bases, 0 bases remained unmatched. Germline values: CDR1 SGHKS, CDR2 YYEKEE (reference sequence). The DNA of the CDR3 is TGTGCCAGCAGCGGGACAGGGGACTATGGCTACACCTTC. This sequence encodes CASSGTGDYGYTF. Together with reference TRBV5-5 and TRBJ1-2, the CDR3 gives the full variable domain: DAGVTQSPTHLIKTRGQQVTLRCSPISGHKSVSWYQQVLGQGPQFIFQYYEKEERGRGNFPDRFSARQFPNYSSELNVNALLLGDSALYLCASSGTGDYGYTFGSGTRLTVV.

Notes on this clone: The same CDR3 arises from other DNA sequences in this sample as well. The chain couples TRBV11-2 to TRBJ2-7, with D possibly TRBD1 on 5 matching bases. The CDR3 loop spans 13 amino acids. In germline, CDR1 is SGHAT, CDR2 FQNNGV. Between the trimmed V and J ends, which lost 1 base and 2 bases, there was a span of 6 bases. Written as DNA, the CDR3 is TGTGCCAGCAGCTTAGGGGGCCCCTACGAGCAGTACGTC. This codes for CASSLGGPYEQYV.